The clone carrying this TCR beta chain was recorded many times. Its target is not known. What was amplified from RNA transcripts were TCR beta CDR3 regions. The TCR CDR3 was amplified in a first-round RT-PCR using the HTBI primer set. TCRdb redid the calling of the multiplex PCR reads with MiXCR, one entry per CDR3 protein. The profile shows 400,000 to 500,000 distinct CDR3 sequences, roughly 14% of them singletons. The record originates from a study of T cells in Graves' hyperthyroidism and ophthalmopathy. Study-level background: Peripheral blood specimens were obtained at initial diagnosis, prior to any treatment. Study results and caveats: Ophthalmopathy got predicted by the model a median 6.5 months before its onset.

Germline loops: CDR1 SGHVS, CDR2 FQNEAQ. The CDR3 covers 13 residues. With 1 base removed from V and 8 bases from J, the gap between germline ends came to 9 bases. Fresh 10 ml peripheral blood yielded PBMCs. The rearrangement uses TRBV7-8 and TRBJ2-4, with D perhaps matching TRBD1 or TRBD2 (5 bases each). Material for sequencing was blood. The TCR was taken from a man between 18 and 35 years old with Graves' ophthalmopathy. The CDR3 DNA follows: TGTGCCAGCAGCTTAGGAGGGGAAGACATTCAGTACTTC. This sequence encodes CASSLGGEDIQYF.